This entry concerns a single T cell receptor beta chain. Its matching antigen is unknown. The draw of peripheral blood yielded roughly 9.1 milliliters from each donor. This sample is drawn from a study of blood T cells in healthy people across ages. Findings of the study overall: Diversity figures derived from one million T cells were judged to underestimate the true value.

Together with a sample-barcoded 5' primer, a J-beta primer mix was included in a second PCR lasting about 7 to 11 cycles. Each cDNA molecule received a tag from a template-switch adaptor that had 12 random nucleotides. In TCRdb, the 5' RACE reads were re-called with MiXCR into one record per CDR3 protein. The table includes around 650,000 distinct CDR3 sequences, about 34% detected once. CDR3 length: 12 amino acids. V was pared by 11 bases and J by 5 bases, with 15 bases between. Germline V lookup: CDR1 ENHRY, CDR2 SYGVKD. Sequenced sample: blood. The receptor was isolated from a woman older than 75 in good health. V gene TRBV10-3 combines with J gene TRBJ2-5; D not certain. The CDR3 bases are TGTGCCTCCGGCAAGGGTGGGGAGACCCAGTACTTC. Its translation is CASGKGGETQYF.